The entry that follows covers one TCR beta chain sequence. Its antigen is not known. Other DNA sequences in the sample encode the same CDR3. Looked up from germline, CDR1 is SGHRS and CDR2 is YFSETQ. The CDR3 extends over 14 amino acids. V shed 4 bases and J 4 bases; nucleotides not matched to a gene: 7. The data were obtained in a study of cytomegalovirus exposure and HLA in healthy donors. Overall study findings and caveats: Among TCR sequences, most were rare, though some public TCRs appeared in many donors. Presence/absence analyses treated sequencing depth as roughly uniform across donors.

This PCR relied on a set of 60 Vbeta primers and 13 Jbeta primers. Data came from immunoSEQ multiplex PCR; TCRdb stores just in-frame clones and leaves some out. The table shows 150,000 to 200,000 clones, with over 65% occurring only once. The chain joins TRBV5-1 to TRBJ2-5; 7 bases map to TRBD2. What was sequenced was PBMCs. The receptor's source is a man aged 60 to 69 in good health and CMV-seronegative. DNA of the CDR3: TGCGCCAGCAGCCCGCAGGCTAGCGGAGAGACCCAGTACTTC. Translating gives CASSPQASGETQYF.